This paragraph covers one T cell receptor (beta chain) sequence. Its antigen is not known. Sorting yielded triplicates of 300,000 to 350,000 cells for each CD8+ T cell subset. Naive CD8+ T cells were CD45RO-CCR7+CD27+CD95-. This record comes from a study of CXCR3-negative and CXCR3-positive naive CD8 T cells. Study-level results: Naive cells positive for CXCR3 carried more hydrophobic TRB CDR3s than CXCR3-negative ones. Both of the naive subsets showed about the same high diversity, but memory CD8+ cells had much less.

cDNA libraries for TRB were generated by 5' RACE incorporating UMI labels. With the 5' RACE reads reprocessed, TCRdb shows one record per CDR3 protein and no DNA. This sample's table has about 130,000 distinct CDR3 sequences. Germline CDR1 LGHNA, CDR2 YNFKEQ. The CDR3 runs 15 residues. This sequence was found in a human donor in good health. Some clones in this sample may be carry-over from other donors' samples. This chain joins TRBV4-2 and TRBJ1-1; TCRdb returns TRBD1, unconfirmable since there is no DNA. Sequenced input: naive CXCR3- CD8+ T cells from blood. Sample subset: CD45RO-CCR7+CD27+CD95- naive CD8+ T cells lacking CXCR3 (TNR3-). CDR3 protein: CASSQEQGIDTEAFF.